This TCR beta chain was recorded in a study of siplizumab effects on memory and regulatory T cells. Study-wide points: Major contributors to the alloresponse seemed to be naive T cells, which also appeared more diverse than memory cells. Roughly 80-96% of proliferating clones (CD4+ or CD8+) could not be assigned a naive or memory phenotype.

Trimming stripped 0 bases from V and 3 bases from J, with 9 bases between. Germline-derived CDR1 and CDR2 are SGHRS and YFSETQ. The CDR3 consists of 14 residues. This table comes from immunoSEQ multiplex PCR, and its TCRdb copy is limited to in-frame clones, with some not included. The sample consists of about 110,000 clones, 92% of them appearing once. Regarding this clone: The antigen is not known.

The sample consisted of CD4+ T cells sorted from blood. This clonotype was sampled from a human donor in good health. V gene TRBV5-1 combines with J gene TRBJ1-1, with D possibly being TRBD1 (5 bases). In DNA form, the CDR3 reads TGCGCCAGCAGCTTGGTAGGGGAGGACACTGAAGCTTTCTTT. Its protein product is CASSLVGEDTEAFF. Combining the CDR3 with reference TRBV5-1 and TRBJ1-1 gives the whole variable domain KAGVTQTPRYLIKTRGQQVTLSCSPISGHRSVSWYQQTPGQGLQFLFEYFSETQRNKGNFPGRFSGRQFSNSRSEMNVSTLELGDSALYLCASSLVGEDTEAFFGQGTRLTVV.